This TCR beta chain stems from a study of regulatory T cells in long-lasting Graves disease. As for the study in general: Positive TSH receptor antibodies alongside over 5 years of antithyroid drugs were what marked Graves' disease as persistent.

Germline V gene sequence: CDR1 MDHEN, CDR2 SYDVKM. CDR3 length: 15 amino acids. J gave up 5 bases and V 2 bases, and 4 bases lay outside the gene matches. This clonotype was seen many times. As yet, its antigen is unknown. The time point is: persistent/refractory GD, antithyroid drugs over 5 years with positive TRAb. RNA isolated from PBMCs was used to make the TCR library. Library construction for TCR beta used iRepertoire HTBI primers and Arm-PCR of CDR3 regions. MiXCR, run by TCRdb on the multiplex PCR reads, gives a single entry per CDR3 protein. The sample has roughly 400,000 distinct CDR3 sequences; 20% to 25% are singletons. Study-wide findings and caveats: Sharing of public clonotypes was greater in persistent patients (under 3,000) than in new patients (more than 900).

The chain carries TRBV28 and TRBJ2-2, with TRBD1 matching over 8 bases. This TCR was recovered from a female donor with Graves disease. The sample here was peripheral blood mononuclear cells (PBMCs), taken when the disease was refractory, from a patient treated with antithyroid drugs. The CDR3 reads CASSLAGGYTGELFF. The CDR3 coding sequence is TGTGCCAGCAGTTTAGCAGGGGGCTATACCGGGGAGCTGTTTTTT.